The sequence of this TCR beta chain was determined in a study of identical twins. Study outcomes and limitations: The study drew conclusions from cross-sectional statistical analysis, not from following the same donors. Beta out-of-frame sequences showed weaker excess twin sharing. Sequences that were out-of-frame, alpha and twin-shared displayed an excess of low generation probability.

A universal primer site arose from template switching, and cDNA bore unique molecular identifiers. Via MiXCR, TCRdb re-called the 5' RACE reads, giving one row per CDR3 protein. The repertoire holds about 530,000 distinct CDR3 sequences, with approximately 14% as singletons. The CDR3 has 19 amino acids. The V gene's germline CDR1 is MRHNA and CDR2 SNTAGT. As regards this clonotype: Its antigen is still unknown. At one end, the junction sequence differs from germline, possibly due to a read error.

These data were also reused for a study on yellow fever vaccine responses in identical twins.

The clonotype originates from a woman younger than 30 in good health. Sequencing was done on a sample of CD4+ T cells sorted from blood. V and J are TRBV6-4 and TRBJ2-2; 9 bases fit TRBD2. CDR3 sequence (DNA): TGTACCAGCAGACGACTCAACCTTAGACTAGCGGCGAACACCGGGGAGCTGTTTTTT. This gives the protein CTSRRLNLRLAANTGELFF.